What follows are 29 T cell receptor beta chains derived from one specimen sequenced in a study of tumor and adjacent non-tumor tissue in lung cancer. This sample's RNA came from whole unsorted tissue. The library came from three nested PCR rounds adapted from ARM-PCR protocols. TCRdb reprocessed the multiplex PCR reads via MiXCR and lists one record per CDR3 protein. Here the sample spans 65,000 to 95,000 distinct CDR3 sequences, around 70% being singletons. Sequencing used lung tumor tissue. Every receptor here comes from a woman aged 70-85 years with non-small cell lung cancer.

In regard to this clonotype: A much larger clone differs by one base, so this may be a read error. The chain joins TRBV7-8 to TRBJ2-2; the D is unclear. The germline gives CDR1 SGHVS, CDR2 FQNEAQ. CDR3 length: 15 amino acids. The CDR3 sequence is CGSSPGAANTGELFF. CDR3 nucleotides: TGTGGCAGCAGCCCAGGAGCCGCGAACACCGGGGAGCTGTTTTTT. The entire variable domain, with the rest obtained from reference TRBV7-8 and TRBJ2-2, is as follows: GAGVSQSPRYKVAKRGQDVALRCDPISGHVSLFWYQQALGQGPEFLTYFQNEAQLDKSGLPSDRFFAERPEGSVSTLKIQRTQQEDSAVYLCGSSPGAANTGELFFGEGSRLTVL.

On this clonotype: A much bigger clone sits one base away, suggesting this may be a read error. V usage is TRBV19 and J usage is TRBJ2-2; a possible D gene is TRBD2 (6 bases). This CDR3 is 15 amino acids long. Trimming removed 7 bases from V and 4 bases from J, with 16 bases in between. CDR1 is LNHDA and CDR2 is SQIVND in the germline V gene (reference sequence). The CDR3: CASNSGIAVTGELFF. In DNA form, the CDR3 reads TGTGCCAGTAACTCTGGGATAGCGGTCACCGGGGAGCTGTTTTTT.

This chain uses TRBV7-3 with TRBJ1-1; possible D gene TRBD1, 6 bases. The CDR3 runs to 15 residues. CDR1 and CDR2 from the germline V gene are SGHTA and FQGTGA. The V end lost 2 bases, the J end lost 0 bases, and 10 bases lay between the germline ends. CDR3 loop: CASSLEGQMNTEAFF. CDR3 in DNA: TGTGCCAGCAGCTTAGAAGGACAGATGAACACTGAAGCTTTCTTT.

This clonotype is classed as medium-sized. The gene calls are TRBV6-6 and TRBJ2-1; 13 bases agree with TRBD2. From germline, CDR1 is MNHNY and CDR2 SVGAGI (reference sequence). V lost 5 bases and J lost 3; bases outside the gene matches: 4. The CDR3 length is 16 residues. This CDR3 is CASSTTSGRFYNEQFF. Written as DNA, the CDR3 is TGTGCCAGCAGTACGACTAGCGGGAGGTTCTACAATGAGCAGTTCTTC.

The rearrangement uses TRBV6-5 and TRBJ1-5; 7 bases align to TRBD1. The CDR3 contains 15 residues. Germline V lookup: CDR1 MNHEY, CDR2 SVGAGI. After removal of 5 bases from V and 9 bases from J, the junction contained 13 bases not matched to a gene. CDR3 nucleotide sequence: TGTGCCAGCAGTCGACAGGGAGCTGTCATGGGGCCCCAGCATTTT. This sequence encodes CASSRQGAVMGPQHF.

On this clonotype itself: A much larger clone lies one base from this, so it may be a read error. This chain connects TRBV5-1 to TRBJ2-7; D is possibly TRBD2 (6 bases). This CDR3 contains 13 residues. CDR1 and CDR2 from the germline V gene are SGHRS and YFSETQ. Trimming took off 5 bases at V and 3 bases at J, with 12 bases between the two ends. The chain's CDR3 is CASRVTSNYEQYF. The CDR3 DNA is TGCGCCAGCAGGGTGACTAGTAACTACGAGCAGTACTTC.

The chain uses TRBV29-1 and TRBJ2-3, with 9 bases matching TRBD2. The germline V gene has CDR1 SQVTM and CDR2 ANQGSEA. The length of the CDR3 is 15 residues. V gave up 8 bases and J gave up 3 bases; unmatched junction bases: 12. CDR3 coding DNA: TGCAGCAGCCGTCTAGCGGGACGGAGAACAGATACGCAGTATTTT. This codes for CSSRLAGRRTDTQYF.

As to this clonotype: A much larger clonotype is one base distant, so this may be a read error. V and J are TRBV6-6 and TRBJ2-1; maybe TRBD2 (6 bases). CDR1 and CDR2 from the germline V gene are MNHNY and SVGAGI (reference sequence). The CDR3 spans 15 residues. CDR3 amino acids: CGSSAGRAGGDEQFF. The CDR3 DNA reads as TGTGGCAGCAGTGCAGGGCGGGCCGGCGGGGATGAGCAGTTCTTC.

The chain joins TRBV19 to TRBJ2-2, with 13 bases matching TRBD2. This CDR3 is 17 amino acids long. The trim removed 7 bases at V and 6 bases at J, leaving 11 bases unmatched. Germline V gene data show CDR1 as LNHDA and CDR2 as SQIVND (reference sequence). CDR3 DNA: TGTGCCAGTAAGAAACGCGGACTAGCGGGAGTAGCCGGGGAGCTGTTTTTT. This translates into CASKKRGLAGVAGELFF.

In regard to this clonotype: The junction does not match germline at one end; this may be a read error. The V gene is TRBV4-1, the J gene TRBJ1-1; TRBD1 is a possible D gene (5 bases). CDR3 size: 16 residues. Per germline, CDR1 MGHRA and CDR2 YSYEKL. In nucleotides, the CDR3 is TGCACCAGCAACCAAGTGGGTCAGGGTGTTGACACTGAAGCTTTCTTT. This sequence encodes CTSNQVGQGVDTEAFF.

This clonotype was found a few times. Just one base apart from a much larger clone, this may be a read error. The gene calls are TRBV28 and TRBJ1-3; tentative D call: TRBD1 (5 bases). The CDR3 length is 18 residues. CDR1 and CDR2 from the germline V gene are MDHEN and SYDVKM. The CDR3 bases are TGTGCCAGCAGTTTTAATCCGGGGCGATTAGGTTCTGGAAACGCCATATATTTT. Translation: CASSFNPGRLGSGNAIYF.

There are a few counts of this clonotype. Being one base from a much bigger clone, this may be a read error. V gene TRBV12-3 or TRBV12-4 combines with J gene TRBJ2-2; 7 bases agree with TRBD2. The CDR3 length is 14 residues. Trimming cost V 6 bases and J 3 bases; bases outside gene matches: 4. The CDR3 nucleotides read TGTGCCAGCAGACCTAGCGGAGACACCGGGGAGCTGTTTTTT. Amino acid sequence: CASRPSGDTGELFF.

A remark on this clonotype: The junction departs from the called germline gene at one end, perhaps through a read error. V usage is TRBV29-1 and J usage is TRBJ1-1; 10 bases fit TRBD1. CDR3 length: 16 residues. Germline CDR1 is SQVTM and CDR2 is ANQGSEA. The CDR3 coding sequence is TGTAGCGTGCCGGGGACAGGGGCAGGGATGGACACTGAAGCTTTCTTT. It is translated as CSVPGTGAGMDTEAFF.

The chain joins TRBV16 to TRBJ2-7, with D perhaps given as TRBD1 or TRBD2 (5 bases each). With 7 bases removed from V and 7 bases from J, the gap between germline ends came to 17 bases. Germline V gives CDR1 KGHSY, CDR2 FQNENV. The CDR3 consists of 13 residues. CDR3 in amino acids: CASTRRGPLEQYF. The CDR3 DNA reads TGTGCCAGCACCCGTAGGGGACCGCTTGAGCAGTACTTC. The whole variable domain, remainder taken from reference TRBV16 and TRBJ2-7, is GEEVAQTPKHLVRGEGQKAKLYCAPIKGHSYVFWYQQVLKNEFKFLISFQNENVFDETGMPKERFSAKCLPNSPCSLEIQATKLEDSAVYFCASTRRGPLEQYFGPGTRLTVT.

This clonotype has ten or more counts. CDR3 sequence (DNA): TGTGCCAGCAGTTTTTTTGCGGGAGGGCCGTCCGGGGAGCTGTTTTTT. It specifies CASSFFAGGPSGELFF. The chain has TRBV12-3 or TRBV12-4 and TRBJ2-2; 9 nucleotides match TRBD2. This CDR3 is 16 amino acids long. V trimming: 3 bases; J trimming: 6 bases; junction bases outside the gene matches: 8.

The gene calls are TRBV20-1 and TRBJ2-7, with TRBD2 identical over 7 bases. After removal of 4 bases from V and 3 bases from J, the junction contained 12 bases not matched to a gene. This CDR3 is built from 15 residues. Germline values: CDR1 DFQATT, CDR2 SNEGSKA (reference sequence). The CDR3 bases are TGCAGTGCTAAAGCGTCGGGGAGCGGGAACTACGAGCAGTACTTC. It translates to CSAKASGSGNYEQYF.

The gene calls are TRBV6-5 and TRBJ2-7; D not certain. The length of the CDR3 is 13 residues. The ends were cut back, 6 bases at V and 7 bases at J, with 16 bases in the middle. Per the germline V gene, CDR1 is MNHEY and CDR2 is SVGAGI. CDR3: CASRSWELEEQYF. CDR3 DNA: TGTGCCAGCAGGTCCTGGGAACTCGAGGAGCAGTACTTC.

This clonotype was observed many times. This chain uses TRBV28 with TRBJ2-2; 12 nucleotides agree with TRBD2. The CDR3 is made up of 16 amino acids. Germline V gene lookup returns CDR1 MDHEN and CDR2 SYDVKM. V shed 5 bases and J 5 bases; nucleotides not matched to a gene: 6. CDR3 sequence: CASSHHGLAGTGELFF. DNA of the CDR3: TGTGCCAGCAGTCACCACGGACTAGCGGGAACCGGGGAGCTGTTTTTT.

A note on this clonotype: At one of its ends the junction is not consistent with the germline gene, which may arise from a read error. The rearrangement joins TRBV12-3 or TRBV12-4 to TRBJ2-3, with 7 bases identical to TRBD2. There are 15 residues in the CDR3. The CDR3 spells CASSRLAGPTDTQYF. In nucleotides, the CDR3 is TGTGCCAGCAGTCGGTTAGCGGGCCCAACAGATACGCAATATTTT.

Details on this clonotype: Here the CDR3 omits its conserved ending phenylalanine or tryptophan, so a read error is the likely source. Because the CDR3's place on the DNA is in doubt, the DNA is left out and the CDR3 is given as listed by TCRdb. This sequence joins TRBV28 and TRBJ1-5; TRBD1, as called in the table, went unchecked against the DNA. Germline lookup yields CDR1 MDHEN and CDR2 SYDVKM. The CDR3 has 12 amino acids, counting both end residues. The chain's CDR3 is CAAGVSNQPQHI.

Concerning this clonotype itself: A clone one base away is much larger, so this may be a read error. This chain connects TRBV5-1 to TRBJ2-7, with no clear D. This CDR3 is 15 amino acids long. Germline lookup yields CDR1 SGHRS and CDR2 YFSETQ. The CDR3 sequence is CASSSGRAASYEQCF. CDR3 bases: TGCGCCAGCAGCTCTGGACGGGCTGCTTCCTACGAGCAGTGCTTC.

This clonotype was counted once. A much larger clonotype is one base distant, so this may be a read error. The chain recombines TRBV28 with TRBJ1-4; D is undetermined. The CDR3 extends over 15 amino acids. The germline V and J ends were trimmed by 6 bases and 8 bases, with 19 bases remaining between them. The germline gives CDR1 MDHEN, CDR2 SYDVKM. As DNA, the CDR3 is TGTGCCAGCAGCCTTCTGAAAGGGTCAAAAGAAAAACTGTTTTTT. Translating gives CASSLLKGSKEKLFF.

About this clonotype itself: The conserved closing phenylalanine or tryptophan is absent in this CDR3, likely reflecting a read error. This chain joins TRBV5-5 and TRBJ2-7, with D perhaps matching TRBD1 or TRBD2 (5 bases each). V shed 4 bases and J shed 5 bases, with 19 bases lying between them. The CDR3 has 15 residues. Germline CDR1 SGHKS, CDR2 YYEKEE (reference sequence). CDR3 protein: CASSRVGTFEDEQYI. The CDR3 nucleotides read TGTGCCAGCAGCCGGGTAGGGACCTTCGAGGACGAGCAGTACATC.

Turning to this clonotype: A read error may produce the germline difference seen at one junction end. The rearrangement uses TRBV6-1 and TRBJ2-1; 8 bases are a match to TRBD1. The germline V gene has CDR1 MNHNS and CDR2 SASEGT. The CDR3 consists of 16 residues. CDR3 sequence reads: CVSALIAGDRGDELFF. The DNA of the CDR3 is TGTGTCAGCGCCCTTATCGCAGGAGACAGGGGAGATGAGCTGTTCTTC.

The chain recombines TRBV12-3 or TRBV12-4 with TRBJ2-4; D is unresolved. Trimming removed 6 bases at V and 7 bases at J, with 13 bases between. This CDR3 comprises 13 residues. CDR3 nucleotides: TGTGCCAGCAGCTTAAGGCAGCATAACATTCAGTACTTC. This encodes CASSLRQHNIQYF.

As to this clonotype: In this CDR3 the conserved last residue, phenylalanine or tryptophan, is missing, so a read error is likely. In nucleotides, the CDR3 is TGTGCCAGCAAGCTACACATAACAGGGAACACTGAAGCTTTCTCT. Translating it yields CASKLHITGNTEAFS. The chain employs TRBV5-5 and TRBJ1-1; weak D call: TRBD1 (5 bases). V gave up 6 bases and J gave up 1 base, with 16 bases separating them. CDR3 length: 15 residues. The germline gives CDR1 SGHKS, CDR2 YYEKEE (reference sequence).

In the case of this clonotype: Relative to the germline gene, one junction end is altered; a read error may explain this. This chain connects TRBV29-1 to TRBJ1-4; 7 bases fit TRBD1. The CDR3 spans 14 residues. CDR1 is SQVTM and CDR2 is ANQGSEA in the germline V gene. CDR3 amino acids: CSVVQGWTNEKLFF. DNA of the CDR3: TGCAGCGTCGTACAGGGGTGGACTAATGAGAAACTGTTTTTT.

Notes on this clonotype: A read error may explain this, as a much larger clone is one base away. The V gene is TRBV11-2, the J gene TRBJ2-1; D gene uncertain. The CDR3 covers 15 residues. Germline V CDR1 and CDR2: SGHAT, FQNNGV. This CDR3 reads CASSLGVLGYNKQFF. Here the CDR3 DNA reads TGTGCCAGCAGCTTAGGGGTCCTCGGCTACAATAAGCAGTTCTTC.

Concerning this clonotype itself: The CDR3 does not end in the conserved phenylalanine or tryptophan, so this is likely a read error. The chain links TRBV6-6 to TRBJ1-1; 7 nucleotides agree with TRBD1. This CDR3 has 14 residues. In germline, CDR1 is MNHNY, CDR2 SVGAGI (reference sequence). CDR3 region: CSSSYRDRATEAFS. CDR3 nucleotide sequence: TGTTCCAGCAGTTACCGCGACAGGGCCACTGAAGCTTTCTCT.